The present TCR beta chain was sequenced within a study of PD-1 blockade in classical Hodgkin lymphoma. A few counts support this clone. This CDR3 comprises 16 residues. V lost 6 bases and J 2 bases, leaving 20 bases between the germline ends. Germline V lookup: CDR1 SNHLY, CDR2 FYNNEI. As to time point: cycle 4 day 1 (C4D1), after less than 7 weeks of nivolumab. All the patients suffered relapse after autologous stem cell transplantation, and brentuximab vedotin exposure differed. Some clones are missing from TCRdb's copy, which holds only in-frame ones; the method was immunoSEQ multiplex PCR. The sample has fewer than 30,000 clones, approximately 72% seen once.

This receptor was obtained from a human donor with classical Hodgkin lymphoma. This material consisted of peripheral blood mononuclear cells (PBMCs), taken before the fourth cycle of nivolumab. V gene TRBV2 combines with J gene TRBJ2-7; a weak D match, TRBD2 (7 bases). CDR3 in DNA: TGTGCCAGCAGCCTAGGGGGGGGTTTCTTCCCCTACGAGCAGTACTTC. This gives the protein CASSLGGGFFPYEQYF.